These 21 T cell receptor beta chains originate from one sample sequenced in a study of blood T cell repertoires in COVID-19. Generated by immunoSEQ multiplex PCR, the TCRdb table keeps only in-frame clones and is missing some. The sample has some 220,000 clones; roughly 90% are singletons. Sequenced material: PBMCs or T cells enriched from blood (not recorded which). The receptors derive from a woman in her 40s with acute COVID-19.

The J gene is TRBJ2-7, the V gene TRBV19; 11 positions agree with TRBD2. Trimming cost V 4 bases and J 0 bases; bases outside gene matches: 2. This CDR3 has 15 amino acids. Germline CDR1 and CDR2: LNHDA and SQIVND (reference sequence). DNA of the CDR3: TGTGCCAGTAGTAACCTAGCGGGGGGCTCCTACGAGCAGTACGTC. Protein: CASSNLAGGSYEQYV.

The chain is built from TRBV5-1 and TRBJ1-3; D perhaps matches TRBD1 (5 bases). The germline V gene encodes CDR1 SGHRS and CDR2 YFSETQ. This CDR3 region has 16 residues. The ends were cut back, 1 base at V and 0 bases at J, with 11 bases in the middle. The CDR3 nucleotides read TGCGCCAGCAGCTTGTCGTCAGGGTTCTCTGGAAACACCATATATTTT. Protein product: CASSLSSGFSGNTIYF.

This chain uses TRBV11-2 with TRBJ1-2; 7 bases map to TRBD1. The CDR3 is 15 residues long. V trimming: 5 bases; J trimming: 3 bases; junction bases outside the gene matches: 9. Germline assignment: CDR1 SGHAT and CDR2 FQNNGV. The DNA for the CDR3 is TGTGCCAGCAGCCCGACGACAGGGCTGGACTATGGCTACACCTTC. Its translation is CASSPTTGLDYGYTF. The complete variable domain, with remaining parts taken from reference TRBV11-2 and TRBJ1-2, reads EAGVAQSPRYKIIEKRQSVAFWCNPISGHATLYWYQQILGQGPKLLIQFQNNGVVDDSQLPKDRFSAERLKGVDSTLKIQPAKLEDSAVYLCASSPTTGLDYGYTFGSGTRLTVV.

The gene calls are TRBV7-8 and TRBJ1-3; D is unclear. V lost 5 bases to trimming and J lost 2 bases, with 16 bases between them. The CDR3 loop spans 16 amino acids. The germline V gene encodes CDR1 SGHVS and CDR2 FQNEAQ. The CDR3 DNA is TGTGCCAGCAGCCGAGACTCGAGCCTAACTGGAAACACCATATATTTT. It yields the protein CASSRDSSLTGNTIYF.

With respect to this clone: Other DNA sequences in the sample encode the same CDR3. The chain employs TRBV5-1 and TRBJ1-2, with a possible D match to TRBD1 (5 bases). V shed 0 bases and J shed 0 bases, with 6 bases lying between them. Germline V gene sequence: CDR1 SGHRS, CDR2 YFSETQ. The CDR3 spans 14 residues. CDR3 in amino acids: CASSLATANYGYTF. The CDR3, as DNA: TGCGCCAGCAGCTTGGCGACAGCTAACTATGGCTACACCTTC.

This chain connects TRBV12-3 or TRBV12-4 to TRBJ1-1, with a possible D match to TRBD1 (6 bases). The V gene lost 7 bases and the J gene lost 2 bases, with 11 bases spanning the gap. This CDR3 region has 13 residues. CDR3 sequence (DNA): TGTGCCAGCATTAGCAGGGGCAACACTGAAGCTTTCTTT. This translates into CASISRGNTEAFF.

The chain carries TRBV2 and TRBJ1-1; D is uncertain. Germline CDR1 reads SNHLY; CDR2 reads FYNNEI. V was clipped by 3 bases and J by 4 bases, with 12 bases between them. There are 14 residues in the CDR3. The CDR3 nucleotides are TGTGCCAGCAGTGACGTTGGTGCGGGCACTGAAGCTTTCTTT. Amino acid sequence: CASSDVGAGTEAFF.

The CDR3 nucleotides are TGTGCCAGCAGCTTAATCAGGGAAGGGGCCTATGGCTACACCTTC. It encodes CASSLIREGAYGYTF. The chain links TRBV7-8 to TRBJ1-2; D perhaps matches TRBD1 (5 bases). The CDR3 loop spans 15 amino acids. Germline assignment: CDR1 SGHVS and CDR2 FQNEAQ. Trimming removed 2 bases from V and 4 bases from J, with 14 bases in between.

This clone was detected only once. The chain recombines TRBV27 with TRBJ1-5; the D gene is possibly TRBD1 (6 bases). There are 17 residues in the CDR3. Germline V gene lookup returns CDR1 MNHEY and CDR2 SMNVEV (reference sequence). Trimming removed 0 bases at V and 4 bases at J, with 16 bases between. CDR3: CASSLSGTGSGNQPQHF. The CDR3 coding sequence is TGTGCCAGCAGTTTATCGGGTACAGGGTCCGGGAATCAGCCCCAGCATTTT.

The rearrangement links TRBV7-9 to TRBJ1-2; TRBD1 matches 8 bases. This CDR3 is built from 16 residues. CDR1 is SEHNR and CDR2 is FQNEAQ in the germline V gene (reference sequence). V trimming: 1 base; J trimming: 3 bases; junction bases outside the gene matches: 7. DNA for the CDR3: TGTGCCAGCAGCTTAGGTGCAGGGGGCCTTCACTATGGCTACACCTTC. Translating gives CASSLGAGGLHYGYTF.

The V gene is TRBV21-1, the J gene TRBJ1-6; the D call TRBD1 from the table was never checked on the DNA. TRBV21-1 is a listed pseudogene. The CDR3 spans 13 residues. DNA of the CDR3: TGTGCCAGCAGCATCCCCCCAGGCTCACCCCTCCACTTT. Translating it yields CASSIPPGSPLHF.

The chain couples TRBV7-8 to TRBJ2-2; TRBD1 matches at 8 bases. Germline values: CDR1 SGHVS, CDR2 FQNEAQ. Losses at the gene ends were 6 bases for V and 3 bases for J; bases not matched to a gene: 6. The CDR3 consists of 15 residues. The CDR3 nucleotides read TGTGCCAGCAGGCTACAGGGGGTGGACACCGGGGAGCTGTTTTTT. This translates into CASRLQGVDTGELFF.

The genes are TRBV7-9 and TRBJ2-2; 9 nucleotides line up with TRBD1. Per the germline V gene, CDR1 is SEHNR and CDR2 is FQNEAQ (reference sequence). Losses at the gene ends were 5 bases for V and 2 bases for J; bases not matched to a gene: 9. The CDR3 is 17 residues long. CDR3 DNA: TGTGCCAGCAGCCTAGGGCTACAGGGGGCAAACACCGGGGAGCTGTTTTTT. Amino acid sequence: CASSLGLQGANTGELFF.

There are a few counts of this clone. This rearrangement joins TRBV5-1 to TRBJ1-1, with D possibly matching TRBD1 (5 bases). Germline CDR1 is SGHRS and CDR2 is YFSETQ. V gave up 4 bases and J gave up 0 bases, with 19 bases separating them. The CDR3 is 17 amino acids. This chain's CDR3 is CASSEDRRTNMNTEAFF. The CDR3, as DNA: TGCGCCAGCAGCGAGGACCGCCGGACAAACATGAACACTGAAGCTTTCTTT.

The chain recombines TRBV18 with TRBJ1-1; possibly TRBD1 for D (6 bases). Per germline, CDR1 KGHSH and CDR2 LQKENI. V was pared by 3 bases and J by 0 bases, with 20 bases between. CDR3 length equals 18 residues. In DNA form, the CDR3 reads TGTGCCAGCTCACCTCGACAGGCCGCGGGAGGGATGAACACTGAAGCTTTCTTT. It codes for CASSPRQAAGGMNTEAFF.

This chain uses TRBV19 with TRBJ1-2, with 9 bases fitting TRBD1. The germline V gene encodes CDR1 LNHDA and CDR2 SQIVND (reference sequence). The CDR3 covers 14 residues. V gave up 8 bases and J gave up 0 bases; unmatched junction bases: 4. CDR3: CASVDRGSNYGYTF. The CDR3 region has the DNA TGTGCCAGTGTGGACAGGGGTTCTAACTATGGCTACACCTTC.

The chain joins TRBV12-3 or TRBV12-4 to TRBJ1-2; D remains unclear. With 5 bases removed from V and 8 bases from J, the gap between germline ends came to 15 bases. This CDR3 region has 13 residues. CDR3 amino acids: CASSLVARNGYTF. The CDR3 nucleotides are TGTGCCAGCAGTCTCGTTGCCAGAAACGGCTACACCTTC.

The rearrangement uses TRBV19 and TRBJ2-5, with D possibly TRBD2 on 5 matching bases. The CDR3 has 13 residues. Germline lookup yields CDR1 LNHDA and CDR2 SQIVND (reference sequence). V dropped 4 bases and J dropped 4 bases, with 10 bases sitting between them. As DNA, the CDR3 is TGTGCCAGTAGTAGAGCGGATGGAGAGACCCAGTACTTC. As protein: CASSRADGETQYF.

Only a few counts were recorded for this clone. Within the sample, other DNA sequences also encode this same CDR3. The genes are TRBV4-1 and TRBJ1-2; the D gene is possibly TRBD1 (5 bases). Germline-derived CDR1 and CDR2 are MGHRA and YSYEKL. There are 14 residues in the CDR3. V was pared by 1 base and J by 2 bases, with 8 bases between. CDR3 sequence: CASSQVAGNYGYTF. DNA of the CDR3: TGCGCCAGCAGCCAAGTAGCAGGGAACTATGGCTACACCTTC.

The chain uses TRBV19 and TRBJ2-3; the match to TRBD2 covers 10 bases. Losses at the gene ends were 0 bases for V and 2 bases for J; bases not matched to a gene: 2. The CDR3 is 16 amino acids. Germline V gives CDR1 LNHDA, CDR2 SQIVND (reference sequence). CDR3 DNA sequence: TGTGCCAGTAGTATAGAACTAGCGGGATACACAGATACGCAGTATTTT. The encoded protein is CASSIELAGYTDTQYF. Full variable domain (missing parts from reference TRBV19 and TRBJ2-3): DGGITQSPKYLFRKEGQNVTLSCEQNLNHDAMYWYRQDPGQGLRLIYYSQIVNDFQKGDIAEGYSVSREKKESFPLTVTSAQKNPTAFYLCASSIELAGYTDTQYFGPGTRLTVL.

This clone has just one count. This chain links TRBV4-3 with TRBJ1-6, with TRBD1 identical over 7 bases. This CDR3 is built from 18 residues. In germline, CDR1 is LGHNA, CDR2 YSLEER. Unmatched junction bases numbered 14, after V lost 0 bases and J lost 9 bases. DNA for the CDR3: TGCGCCAGCAGCCAAGAGGGGGTTCCAGGGGGAATTGCTTCACCCCTCCACTTT. Translation: CASSQEGVPGGIASPLHF.